This is a list of T cell receptor beta chains from one sample in a study of beta chain features in type 1 diabetes. Sequenced by immunoSEQ multiplex PCR; TCRdb stores in-frame clones only, minus some. The sample lists 350,000 to 450,000 clones; 10% to 15% were seen once. The sequencing sample was made of naive CD4+ T cells from blood. Receptors originate from a woman in her late teens or twenties with type 1 diabetes. The CDR3 runs from the conserved cysteine through the conserved F or W. The D gene is left open where the match is weak. Rows give clone size only sometimes, using once, few, many, or a class for an expanded clone.

j_call,cdr3_length,d_call,v_call,clone_size,cdr3_nt,cdr3_aa
TRBJ2-7,15,TRBD2,TRBV29-1,.,TGCAGCGTTGAAAGACTAGCGGGAGCAAACTACGAGCAGTACTTC,CSVERLAGANYEQYF
TRBJ2-3,10,.,TRBV23-1,few,TGCGCCATAAAGGGGGATACGCAGTATTTT,CAIKGDTQYF
TRBJ2-3,16,TRBD1,TRBV19,.,TGTGCCAGTAGTAAACACGGACAGGGGAGCACAGATACGCAGTATTTT,CASSKHGQGSTDTQYF
TRBJ2-3,19,TRBD2,TRBV10-3,few,TGTGCCATCAATCGACGGGCCATAACTAGCGGGGGGGCCGCAGATACGCAGTATTTT,CAINRRAITSGGAADTQYF
TRBJ1-5,16,.,TRBV27,.,TGTGCCAGTCGTCGGAGAGGGCGGGTGAGCAATCAGCCCCAGCATTTT,CASRRRGRVSNQPQHF
TRBJ2-3,16,.,TRBV4-1,few,TGCGCCAGCAGCCAGCCCCGGGATTTAAGGGCCGATACGCAGTATTTT,CASSQPRDLRADTQYF
TRBJ2-7,15,.,TRBV18,.,TGTGCCAGCTCACCACCCGGGAGCCGGACCTACGAGCAGTACTTC,CASSPPGSRTYEQYF
TRBJ2-3,14,.,TRBV28,few,TGTGCCAGCAGGCCCCGGGTCTACACAGATACGCAGTATTTT,CASRPRVYTDTQYF
TRBJ2-7,15,TRBD2,TRBV7-9,few,TGTGCCAGCAGCTTAACGCCGGGACTAGCGGGCGAGCAGTACTTC,CASSLTPGLAGEQYF
TRBJ2-4,16,TRBD2,TRBV7-2,.,TGTGCCAGCAGCTTAGGTAGCGGGGGGGCCAAAAACATTCAGTACTTC,CASSLGSGGAKNIQYF
TRBJ1-1,15,.,TRBV19,.,TGTGCCAGTAGTATAGGGAGGAGTTTAGCCACTGAAGCTTTCTTT,CASSIGRSLATEAFF
TRBJ2-1,15,.,TRBV11-3,few,TGTGCCAGCAGCTTAGTTCGGCGGGCGGACAATGAGCAGTTCTTC,CASSLVRRADNEQFF
TRBJ2-2,14,.,TRBV30,.,TGTGCCTGGAGTCAAACAGGTTACACCGGGGAGCTGTTTTTT,CAWSQTGYTGELFF
TRBJ2-5,14,TRBD2,TRBV7-2,.,TGTGCCAGCAGCTTCGGGGGGGCTCGAGAGACCCAGTACTTC,CASSFGGARETQYF
TRBJ1-5,15,TRBD1,TRBV25-1,.,TGTGCCAGCAGTGGGACAGGGGTGGGTAATCAGCCCCAGCATTTT,CASSGTGVGNQPQHF
TRBJ1-2,12,.,TRBV11-2,few,TGTGCCAGCAGCTCCGGGATCTATGGCTACACCTTC,CASSSGIYGYTF
TRBJ2-1,13,.,TRBV27,few,TGTGCCAGCGGAGGAACCTCCTACAATGAGCAGTTCTTC,CASGGTSYNEQFF
TRBJ2-1,15,TRBD1,TRBV15,.,TGTGCCACCAGCAAAACAGGGGTTACTTACAATGAGCAGTTCTTC,CATSKTGVTYNEQFF
TRBJ2-1,14,.,TRBV10-3,few,TGTGCCATCAGTGGACTCAGCTCCTACAATGAGCAGTTCTTC,CAISGLSSYNEQFF
TRBJ2-1,13,.,TRBV7-9,.,TGTGCCAGCAGCCCTACGGTCCACAATGAGCAGTTCTTC,CASSPTVHNEQFF